This passage covers 26 T cell receptor beta chains from one sample sequenced in a study of control samples from healthy donors and cancer patients. Data came from immunoSEQ multiplex PCR; TCRdb stores just in-frame clones and leaves some out. The repertoire holds about 140,000 clones, with more than 85% as singletons. Sequenced input: blood. The origin of the receptors is a man aged 30-40 years in good health.

The V call is TRBV19, the J call TRBJ1-4, with D hard to call. Trimming removed 6 bases at V and 4 bases at J, with 12 bases between. Germline V CDR1 and CDR2: LNHDA, SQIVND (reference sequence). The CDR3 has 14 amino acids. CDR3 nucleotides: TGTGCCAGTAGAGACGGCAATTTTAATGAAAAACTGTTTTTT. It codes for CASRDGNFNEKLFF.

The V and J genes are TRBV25-1 and TRBJ2-3; the D gene is possibly TRBD2 (5 bases). CDR1 MGHDK and CDR2 SYGVNS come from the germline V gene. The CDR3 loop spans 16 amino acids. Trimming removed 4 bases from V and 2 bases from J, with 16 bases in between. DNA of the CDR3: TGTGCCAGCAGTGTAGAGCGGAACAGCCACACAGATACGCAGTATTTT. This sequence encodes CASSVERNSHTDTQYF.

This clone has a single count. The rearrangement uses TRBV7-2 and TRBJ2-1; 8 positions agree with TRBD1. V trimming: 1 base; J trimming: 4 bases; junction bases outside the gene matches: 3. Per germline, CDR1 SGHTA and CDR2 FQGNSA. This CDR3 has 15 residues. CDR3 amino acids: CASSLERQGYNEQFF. Written as DNA, the CDR3 is TGTGCCAGCAGCTTAGAAAGACAGGGGTACAATGAGCAGTTCTTC.

The chain couples TRBV5-8 to TRBJ2-7; D possibly corresponds to TRBD1 (6 bases). V was shortened by 0 bases and J by 5 bases, with 9 bases between the two germline ends. The CDR3 sequence is 13 residues long. Germline V gene sequence: CDR1 SGHTS, CDR2 YDEGEE. CDR3 residues: CASSLVRGHEQYF. The CDR3 nucleotides read TGTGCCAGCAGCTTGGTCAGGGGACACGAGCAGTACTTC.

This clone was observed a single time. The rearrangement links TRBV7-9 to TRBJ1-1; a possible D gene is TRBD1 (6 bases). Germline CDR1 reads SEHNR; CDR2 reads FQNEAQ (reference sequence). The CDR3 runs 14 residues. The V end lost 3 bases, the J end lost 0 bases, and 8 bases lay between the germline ends. The CDR3 is CASSLTGMNTEAFF. The CDR3 DNA reads TGTGCCAGCAGCTTGACAGGCATGAACACTGAAGCTTTCTTT.

This rearrangement joins TRBV6-5 to TRBJ2-7; 7 bases match TRBD2. The V and J ends lost 8 bases and 0 bases, in that order; junction bases with no gene match: 4. CDR1 is MNHEY and CDR2 is SVGAGI in the germline V gene. The CDR3 length is 13 residues. The CDR3 coding sequence is TGTGCCAGCCGGGGGGTTCCCTCCTACGAGCAGTACTTC. Its protein product is CASRGVPSYEQYF.

The genes are TRBV28 and TRBJ1-1; D is undetermined. The CDR3 runs to 14 residues. Looked up from germline, CDR1 is MDHEN and CDR2 is SYDVKM. V lost 3 bases, J lost 0 bases, and 8 bases lay in between. CDR3 in amino acids: CASSFYLMNTEAFF. Written as DNA, the CDR3 is TGTGCCAGCAGTTTTTATCTCATGAACACTGAAGCTTTCTTT.

V and J are TRBV12-3 or TRBV12-4 and TRBJ1-1, with D tentatively TRBD1 (6 bases). Trimming cost V 6 bases and J 4 bases, with 9 bases left between them. The CDR3 has 12 amino acids. For the CDR3, the DNA is TGTGCCAGCAGGACAGGAATCACTGAAGCTTTCTTT. This sequence encodes CASRTGITEAFF.

This sequence joins TRBV11-2 and TRBJ2-1; 9 nucleotides agree with TRBD2. CDR1 is SGHAT, CDR2 FQNNGV, per germline. Losses at the gene ends were 3 bases for V and 2 bases for J; bases not matched to a gene: 5. This CDR3 has 16 residues. The CDR3 DNA is TGTGCCAGCAGCTTCGCTAGCGGGGCACCCTACAATGAGCAGTTCTTC. Translated, it gives CASSFASGAPYNEQFF.

In nucleotides, the CDR3 is TGTGCCAGTAGTGCCAACAGGGGGGGCGAGCAGTACTTC. It encodes CASSANRGGEQYF. The chain couples TRBV19 to TRBJ2-7; perhaps TRBD1 as D (8 bases). The V gene lost 5 bases and the J gene lost 6 bases, with 14 bases spanning the gap. Germline V gene data show CDR1 as LNHDA and CDR2 as SQIVND (reference sequence). The CDR3 spans 13 residues.

The chain combines TRBV2 with TRBJ2-7; D possibly corresponds to TRBD1 (6 bases). Trimming shortened V by 6 bases and J by 3 bases, and 24 bases separated the two germline ends. Germline V gives CDR1 SNHLY, CDR2 FYNNEI. The CDR3 sequence is 17 residues long. CDR3 nucleotide sequence: TGTGCCAGCAGGAAGACCATCACAGGGATGTTCGACTACGAGCAGTACTTC. Its translation is CASRKTITGMFDYEQYF.

V usage is TRBV16 and J usage is TRBJ1-5; tentative D call: TRBD1 (5 bases). Germline loops: CDR1 KGHSY, CDR2 FQNENV. V lost 4 bases, J lost 3 bases, and 13 bases lay in between. This CDR3 is built from 15 residues. In DNA, the CDR3 is TGTGCCAGCAGCCCCGGGGTGGGGGACAATCAGCCCCAGCATTTT. Its protein product is CASSPGVGDNQPQHF. Complete variable domain (other parts from reference TRBV16 and TRBJ1-5): GEEVAQTPKHLVRGEGQKAKLYCAPIKGHSYVFWYQQVLKNEFKFLISFQNENVFDETGMPKERFSAKCLPNSPCSLEIQATKLEDSAVYFCASSPGVGDNQPQHFGDGTRLSIL.

The chain uses TRBV27 and TRBJ1-2; possibly TRBD1 for D (6 bases). The germline gives CDR1 MNHEY, CDR2 SMNVEV (reference sequence). The V end was cut by 4 bases, the J end by 3 bases, with 15 bases between. The CDR3 extends over 15 amino acids. The DNA for the CDR3 is TGTGCCAGCAGTTCCCCGGGCAGGGGCGACTATGGCTACACCTTC. Residues: CASSSPGRGDYGYTF.

The chain carries TRBV23-1 and TRBJ2-1; possibly TRBD1 or TRBD2 for D (6 bases each). TRBV23-1 is known as an ORF, though its function is uncertain. The CDR3 runs 19 residues. Trimming cost V 1 base and J 2 bases, with 21 bases left between them. Here the CDR3 DNA reads TGCGCCAGCAGTCAATGTTCGAATAGGGGGACTCAGACCTACAATGAGCAGTTCTTC. This gives the protein CASSQCSNRGTQTYNEQFF.

This chain links TRBV27 with TRBJ1-2; 9 bases are shared with TRBD1. Germline assignment: CDR1 MNHEY and CDR2 SMNVEV (reference sequence). V lost 4 bases, J lost 6 bases, and 3 bases stayed unmatched. This CDR3 comprises 13 residues. The chain's CDR3 is CASSWDRANGYTF. In nucleotides, the CDR3 is TGTGCCAGCAGTTGGGACAGGGCAAATGGCTACACCTTC.

The chain employs TRBV30 and TRBJ1-1; D unresolved. V dropped 4 bases and J dropped 5 bases, with 11 bases sitting between them. The V gene's germline CDR1 is GTSNPN and CDR2 SVGIG (reference sequence). The CDR3 is 12 residues long. As DNA, the CDR3 is TGTGCCTGGACAGATGGAAAAACTGAAGCTTTCTTT. Its translation: CAWTDGKTEAFF.

The genes are TRBV4-1 and TRBJ1-4; 10 bases are shared with TRBD1. The V segment lost 2 bases and the J segment 7 bases; nucleotides outside the gene matches: 4. The CDR3 loop spans 15 amino acids. The germline CDR1 and CDR2 sequences are MGHRA and YSYEKL. The DNA of the CDR3 is TGCGCCAGCAGCCAATCCGGGACAGGGGTTGAAAAACTGTTTTTT. Translating it yields CASSQSGTGVEKLFF.

V gene TRBV5-6 combines with J gene TRBJ1-2, with unresolved D. From germline, CDR1 is SGHDT and CDR2 YYEEEE. The CDR3 sequence is 15 residues long. V lost 0 bases and J lost 8, with 17 bases in between. CDR3 sequence reads: CASSLVLRATSGYTF. DNA for the CDR3: TGTGCCAGCAGCTTGGTTTTACGTGCGACTTCCGGCTACACCTTC.

J is TRBJ2-1 and V is TRBV12-3 or TRBV12-4; D call uncertain. V was pared by 7 bases and J by 4 bases, with 11 bases between. This CDR3 has 13 amino acids. The CDR3 sequence: CASTFREYNEQFF. The DNA of the CDR3 is TGTGCCAGCACGTTTAGGGAATACAATGAGCAGTTCTTC.

The V call is TRBV28, the J call TRBJ1-1; the match to TRBD1 covers 9 bases. J gave up 7 bases and V 6 bases, and 6 bases lay outside the gene matches. This CDR3 contains 13 residues. Germline V gene lookup returns CDR1 MDHEN and CDR2 SYDVKM. The CDR3 DNA reads as TGTGCCAGCAGGAAGGACAGGGGAAGTGAAGCTTTCTTT. Its protein product is CASRKDRGSEAFF.

This clone was detected only a few times. The chain uses TRBV11-1 and TRBJ1-1; 8 bases map to TRBD1. J gave up 4 bases and V 5 bases, and 3 bases lay outside the gene matches. Per germline, CDR1 SGHAT and CDR2 FQDESV (reference sequence). The CDR3 extends over 13 amino acids. DNA of the CDR3: TGTGCCAGCAGCCTTACAGGGGGCACTGAAGCTTTCTTT. Its protein product is CASSLTGGTEAFF.

The V and J genes are TRBV5-5 and TRBJ1-3; D not certain. From germline, CDR1 is SGHKS and CDR2 YYEKEE (reference sequence). This CDR3 is 13 amino acids long. Trimming took 4 bases from V and 4 from J, leaving 9 bases between them. CDR3 DNA sequence: TGTGCCAGCAGCCCCATTTGGGGAAACACCATATATTTT. It is translated as CASSPIWGNTIYF.

The gene calls are TRBV19 and TRBJ1-2; 8 nucleotides line up with TRBD1. V lost 5 bases and J lost 5; bases outside the gene matches: 10. Germline V gene lookup returns CDR1 LNHDA and CDR2 SQIVND (reference sequence). The CDR3 runs to 15 residues. CDR3 sequence reads: CASSPGTGGRYGYTF. The CDR3 DNA reads as TGTGCCAGTAGTCCCGGGACAGGAGGTCGGTATGGCTACACCTTC.

This chain joins TRBV29-1 and TRBJ2-3, with 15 bases that match TRBD2. The CDR3 covers 15 residues. With 7 bases clipped from V and 4 bases from J, the junction kept 6 bases outside the gene matches. Germline CDR1 is SQVTM and CDR2 is ANQGSEA. CDR3 DNA sequence: TGCAGCGGGAGGACTAGCGGGGGGGTTGCAGATACGCAGTATTTT. As protein: CSGRTSGGVADTQYF.

The V and J genes are TRBV5-1 and TRBJ1-2; maybe TRBD1 (5 bases). The CDR3 contains 14 residues. Germline CDR1 SGHRS, CDR2 YFSETQ. Between the trimmed V and J ends, which lost 0 bases and 2 bases, there was a span of 8 bases. The CDR3 nucleotides are TGCGCCAGCAGCTTGGCCCCAGGGAACTATGGCTACACCTTC. Its translation: CASSLAPGNYGYTF.

The J gene is TRBJ1-1, the V gene TRBV6-5, with unresolved D. Germline V gives CDR1 MNHEY, CDR2 SVGAGI. Trimming left V 2 bases short and J 10 bases short, with 11 bases between. This CDR3 has 12 amino acids. CDR3 sequence: CASSYTPGRAFF. In nucleotides, the CDR3 is TGTGCCAGCAGTTACACCCCCGGTAGAGCTTTCTTT.